This T cell receptor (beta chain) originates from a study of T-cell reconstitution after alpha-beta-depleted transplantation in children. Germline-derived CDR1 and CDR2 are SQVTM and ANQGSEA. The CDR3 covers 12 residues. V was pared by 6 bases and J by 2 bases, with 10 bases between. Researchers prepared the TCRbeta library using unique molecular identifiers, the study reports. TCRdb independently ran MiXCR on the PCR reads; one entry per CDR3 protein. The sample gives about 610,000 distinct CDR3 sequences, roughly a tenth of which show up once; roughly 4% is in the top ten. Many counts were recorded for this clonotype.

The source of this sequence is a human donor who donated a stem cell graft to a child with acute myeloid leukemia. Specimen: PBMCs from the stem cell graft donor, collected from the stem cell graft. V gene TRBV29-1 combines with J gene TRBJ2-5, with D possibly being TRBD1 (5 bases). The DNA for the CDR3 is TGCAGCGTGACAGTTGGTCAAGAGACCCAGTACTTC. It specifies CSVTVGQETQYF.